This TCR beta chain was obtained from a study of Ad26.COV2.S vaccination and SARS-CoV-2 variants. As for the study in general: The vaccine Ad26.COV2.S was put into the muscle once, or twice with 56 days between.

With 2 bases removed from V and 2 bases from J, the gap between germline ends came to 7 bases. Germline assignment: CDR1 GTSNPN and CDR2 SVGIG (reference sequence). This CDR3 is 13 amino acids long. The table came from immunoSEQ multiplex PCR; TCRdb's copy has only in-frame clones and leaves some out. This table has about 680,000 clones, around 92% appearing once. Regarding treatment: some 19 received Ad26.COV2.S at low or high dose, single or two shots; about 5 received placebo; per-sample allocation not given. The samples date from day 63 after the first vaccine or placebo injection. In Boston, the donor was an adult between 18-55 years of age.

The clonotype comes from a person aged 18-60 years who received the Ad26.COV2.S COVID-19 vaccine or a placebo. The material sequenced was peripheral blood, taken in a trial of Ad26.COV2.S vaccine versus placebo. V gene TRBV30 combines with J gene TRBJ1-3, with TRBD1 as a possible D gene (5 bases). CDR3 nucleotide sequence: TGTGCCTGGAGTCGGGGGACTGGAAACACCATATATTTT. It is translated as CAWSRGTGNTIYF.